This entry describes one TCR beta chain. The antigen remains unidentified. The data were taken from a study of T cells in Graves' hyperthyroidism and ophthalmopathy. Study results and limitations: From stable hyperthyroidism, ophthalmopathy was separated by a 13 V-J model.

The TCR beta CDR3 regions underwent amplification using RNA transcripts as the source. The primer set for the first-round RT-PCR of the TCR CDR3 was HTBI. MiXCR, run by TCRdb on the multiplex PCR reads, gives a single entry per CDR3 protein. The sample lists 200,000 to 250,000 distinct CDR3 sequences, about a sixth occurring once. Thyroid ultrasound and orbital computed tomography, with clinical symptoms and serum thyroxine and TRAb, informed diagnoses. The source of the PBMCs was more than 9.5 ml of fresh peripheral blood. J was trimmed by 4 bases and V by 3 bases; bases with no gene match: 10. Germline V gene data show CDR1 as SGHRS and CDR2 as YFSETQ. The CDR3 sequence is 16 residues long.

This receptor was identified in a woman between 18 and 30 years old with Graves' ophthalmopathy. Sequencing was performed on blood. J is TRBJ2-3 and V is TRBV5-1; 8 bases map to TRBD1. CDR3 sequence: CASSSGTGGLADTQYF. DNA of the CDR3: TGCGCCAGCAGCTCCGGCACAGGGGGTTTGGCAGATACGCAGTATTTT.